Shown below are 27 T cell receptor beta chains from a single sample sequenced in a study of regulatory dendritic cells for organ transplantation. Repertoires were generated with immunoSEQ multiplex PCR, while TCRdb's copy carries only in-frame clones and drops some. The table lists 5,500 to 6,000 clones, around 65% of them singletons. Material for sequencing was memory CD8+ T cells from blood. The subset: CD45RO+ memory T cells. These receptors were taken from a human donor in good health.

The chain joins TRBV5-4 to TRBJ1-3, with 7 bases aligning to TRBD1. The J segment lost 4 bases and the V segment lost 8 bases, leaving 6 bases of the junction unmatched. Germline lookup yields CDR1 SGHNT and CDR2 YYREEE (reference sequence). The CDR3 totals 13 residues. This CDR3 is CASTTGVGNTIYF. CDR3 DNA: TGTGCCAGTACAACAGGGGTCGGAAACACCATATATTTT.

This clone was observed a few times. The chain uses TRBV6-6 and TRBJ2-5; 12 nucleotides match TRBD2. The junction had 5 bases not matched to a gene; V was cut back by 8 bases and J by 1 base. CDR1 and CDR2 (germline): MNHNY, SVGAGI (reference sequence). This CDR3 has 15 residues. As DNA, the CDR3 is TGTGCCAGCGATTCTAGCGGGGGGGCCCAAGAGACCCAGTACTTC. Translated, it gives CASDSSGGAQETQYF.

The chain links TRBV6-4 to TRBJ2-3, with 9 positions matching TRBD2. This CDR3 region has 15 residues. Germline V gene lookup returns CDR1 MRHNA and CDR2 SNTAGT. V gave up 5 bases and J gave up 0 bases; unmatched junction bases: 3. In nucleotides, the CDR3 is TGTGCCAGCAGTATGACTAGCGGTAGCACAGATACGCAGTATTTT. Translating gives CASSMTSGSTDTQYF.

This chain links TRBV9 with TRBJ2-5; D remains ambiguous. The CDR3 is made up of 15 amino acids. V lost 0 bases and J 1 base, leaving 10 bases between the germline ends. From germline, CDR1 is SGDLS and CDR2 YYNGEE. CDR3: CASSVDLVAQETQYF. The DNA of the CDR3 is TGTGCCAGCAGCGTAGATCTAGTTGCCCAAGAGACCCAGTACTTC.

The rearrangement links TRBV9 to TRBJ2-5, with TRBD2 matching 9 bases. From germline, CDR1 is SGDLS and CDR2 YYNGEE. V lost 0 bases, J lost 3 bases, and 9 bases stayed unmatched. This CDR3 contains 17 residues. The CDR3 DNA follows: TGTGCCAGCAGCGTAGGGACTAGCGTGATGGTAAAAGAGACCCAGTACTTC. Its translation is CASSVGTSVMVKETQYF.

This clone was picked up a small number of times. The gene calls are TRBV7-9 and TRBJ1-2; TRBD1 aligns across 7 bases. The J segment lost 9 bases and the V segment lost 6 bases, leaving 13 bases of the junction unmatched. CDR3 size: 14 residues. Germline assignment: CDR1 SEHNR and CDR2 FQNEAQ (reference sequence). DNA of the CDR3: TGTGCCAGCAGAGACGACAGGGACGGTTTTAGCTACACCTTC. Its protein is CASRDDRDGFSYTF.

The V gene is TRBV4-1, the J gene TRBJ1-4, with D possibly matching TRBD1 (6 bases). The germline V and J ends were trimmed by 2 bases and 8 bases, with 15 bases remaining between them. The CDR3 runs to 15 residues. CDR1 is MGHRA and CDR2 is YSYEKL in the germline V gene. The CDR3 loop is CASSQTTGYVEKLFF. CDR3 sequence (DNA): TGCGCCAGCAGCCAAACTACAGGGTATGTGGAAAAACTGTTTTTT.

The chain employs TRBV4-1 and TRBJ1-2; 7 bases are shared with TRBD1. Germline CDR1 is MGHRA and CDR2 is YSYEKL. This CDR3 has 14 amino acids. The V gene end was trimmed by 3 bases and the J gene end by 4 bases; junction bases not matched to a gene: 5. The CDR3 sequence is CASSQGTVSYGYTF. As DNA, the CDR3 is TGCGCCAGCAGCCAGGGGACAGTTTCCTATGGCTACACCTTC.

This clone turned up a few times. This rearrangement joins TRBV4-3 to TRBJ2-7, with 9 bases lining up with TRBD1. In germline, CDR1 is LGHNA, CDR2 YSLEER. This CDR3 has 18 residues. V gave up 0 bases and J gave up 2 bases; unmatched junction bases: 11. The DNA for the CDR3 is TGCGCCAGCAGCCAAGATCGCGCCGGGACAGGGATAGCCTACGAGCAGTACTTC. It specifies CASSQDRAGTGIAYEQYF.

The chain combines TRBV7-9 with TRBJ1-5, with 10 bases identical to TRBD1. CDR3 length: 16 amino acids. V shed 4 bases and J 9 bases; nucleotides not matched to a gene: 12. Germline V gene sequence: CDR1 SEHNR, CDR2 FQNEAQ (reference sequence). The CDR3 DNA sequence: TGTGCCAGCAGCTGGGGACAGGGGCCCAGACGGGGGCCCCAGCATTTT. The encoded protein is CASSWGQGPRRGPQHF.

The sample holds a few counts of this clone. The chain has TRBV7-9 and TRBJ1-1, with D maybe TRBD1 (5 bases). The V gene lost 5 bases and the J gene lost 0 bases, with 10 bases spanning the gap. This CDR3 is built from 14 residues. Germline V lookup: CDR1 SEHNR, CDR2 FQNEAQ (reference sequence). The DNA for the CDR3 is TGTGCCAGCAGCCCGGACACCTTGAACACTGAAGCTTTCTTT. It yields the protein CASSPDTLNTEAFF.

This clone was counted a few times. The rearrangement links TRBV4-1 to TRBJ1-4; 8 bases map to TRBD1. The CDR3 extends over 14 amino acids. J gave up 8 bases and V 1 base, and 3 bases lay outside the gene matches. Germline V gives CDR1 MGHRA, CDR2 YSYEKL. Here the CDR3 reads CASSQVTGGEKLFF. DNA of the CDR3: TGCGCCAGCAGCCAAGTCACAGGGGGGGAAAAACTGTTTTTT.

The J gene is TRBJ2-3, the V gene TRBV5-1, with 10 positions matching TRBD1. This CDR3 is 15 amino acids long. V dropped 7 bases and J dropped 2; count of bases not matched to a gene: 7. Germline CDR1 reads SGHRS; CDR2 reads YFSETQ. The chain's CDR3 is CASGLGTGDTDTQYF. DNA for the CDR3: TGCGCCAGCGGCCTAGGGACAGGGGACACAGATACGCAGTATTTT. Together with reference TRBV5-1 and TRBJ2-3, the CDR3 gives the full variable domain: KAGVTQTPRYLIKTRGQQVTLSCSPISGHRSVSWYQQTPGQGLQFLFEYFSETQRNKGNFPGRFSGRQFSNSRSEMNVSTLELGDSALYLCASGLGTGDTDTQYFGPGTRLTVL.

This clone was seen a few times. The CDR3 loop reads CASSYGTRTGYGYTF. CDR3 in DNA: TGTGCCAGCAGTTATGGGACACGGACGGGCTATGGCTACACCTTC. The chain links TRBV6-6 to TRBJ1-2; possible D gene TRBD1, 6 bases. V shed 3 bases and J shed 4 bases, with 15 bases lying between them. The CDR3 length is 15 residues. The germline V gene encodes CDR1 MNHNY and CDR2 SVGAGI (reference sequence).

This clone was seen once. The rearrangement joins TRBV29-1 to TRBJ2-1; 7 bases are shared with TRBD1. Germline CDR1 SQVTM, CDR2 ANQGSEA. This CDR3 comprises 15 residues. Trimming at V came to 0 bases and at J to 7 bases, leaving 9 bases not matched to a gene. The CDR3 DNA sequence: TGCAGCGTTGAAGAGGATCGACAGGGAAAAAATGAGCAGTTCTTC. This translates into CSVEEDRQGKNEQFF.

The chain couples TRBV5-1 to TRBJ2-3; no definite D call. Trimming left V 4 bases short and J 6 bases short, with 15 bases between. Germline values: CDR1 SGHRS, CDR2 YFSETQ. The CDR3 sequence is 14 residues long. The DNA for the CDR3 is TGCGCCAGCAGCCCCCCCTACGTGGGCGATACGCAGTATTTT. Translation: CASSPPYVGDTQYF. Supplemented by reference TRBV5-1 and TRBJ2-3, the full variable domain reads KAGVTQTPRYLIKTRGQQVTLSCSPISGHRSVSWYQQTPGQGLQFLFEYFSETQRNKGNFPGRFSGRQFSNSRSEMNVSTLELGDSALYLCASSPPYVGDTQYFGPGTRLTVL.

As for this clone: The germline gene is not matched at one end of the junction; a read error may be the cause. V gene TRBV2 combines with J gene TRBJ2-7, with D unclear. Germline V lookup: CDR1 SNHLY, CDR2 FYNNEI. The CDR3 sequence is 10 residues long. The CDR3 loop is CASRSSEQYF. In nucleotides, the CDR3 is TGTGCCAGCAGATCCTCCGAGCAGTACTTC.

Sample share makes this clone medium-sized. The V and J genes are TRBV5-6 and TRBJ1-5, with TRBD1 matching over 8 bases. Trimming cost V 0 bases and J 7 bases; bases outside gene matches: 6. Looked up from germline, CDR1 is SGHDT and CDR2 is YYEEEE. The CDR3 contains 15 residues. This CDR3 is CASSLGTGSWQPQHF. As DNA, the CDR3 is TGTGCCAGCAGCTTGGGGACAGGGTCTTGGCAGCCCCAGCATTTT.

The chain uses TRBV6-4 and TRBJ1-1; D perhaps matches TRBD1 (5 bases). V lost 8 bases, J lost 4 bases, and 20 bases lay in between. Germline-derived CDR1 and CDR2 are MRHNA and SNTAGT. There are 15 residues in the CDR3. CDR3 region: CASGGGESLGTEAFF. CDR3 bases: TGTGCCAGCGGCGGGGGGGAGTCTCTGGGCACTGAAGCTTTCTTT.

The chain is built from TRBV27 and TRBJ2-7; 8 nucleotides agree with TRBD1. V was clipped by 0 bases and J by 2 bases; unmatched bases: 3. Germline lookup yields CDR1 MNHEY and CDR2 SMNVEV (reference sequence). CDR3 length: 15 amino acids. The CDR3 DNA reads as TGTGCCAGCAGTTTATCCCCGGACAGGGCCTACGAGCAGTACTTC. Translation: CASSLSPDRAYEQYF.

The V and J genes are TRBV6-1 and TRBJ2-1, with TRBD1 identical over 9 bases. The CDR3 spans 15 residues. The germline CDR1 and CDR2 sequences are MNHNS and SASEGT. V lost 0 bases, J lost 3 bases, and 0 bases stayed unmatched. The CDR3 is CASSEATGGYNEQFF. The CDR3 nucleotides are TGTGCCAGCAGTGAAGCGACAGGGGGCTACAATGAGCAGTTCTTC.

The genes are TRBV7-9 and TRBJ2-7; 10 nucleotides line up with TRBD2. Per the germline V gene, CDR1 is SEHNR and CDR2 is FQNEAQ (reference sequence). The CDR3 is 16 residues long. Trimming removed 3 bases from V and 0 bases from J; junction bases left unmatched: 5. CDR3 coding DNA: TGTGCCAGCAGCTTTGGAGCGGGGGGGGCCTCCTACGAGCAGTACTTC. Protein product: CASSFGAGGASYEQYF.

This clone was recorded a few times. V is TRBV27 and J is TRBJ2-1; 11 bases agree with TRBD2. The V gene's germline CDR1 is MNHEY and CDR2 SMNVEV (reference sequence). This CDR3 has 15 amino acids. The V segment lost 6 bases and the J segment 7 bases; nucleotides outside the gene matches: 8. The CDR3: CASSPVTSGANEQFF. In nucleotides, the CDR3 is TGTGCCAGCAGCCCCGTGACTAGCGGGGCTAATGAGCAGTTCTTC.

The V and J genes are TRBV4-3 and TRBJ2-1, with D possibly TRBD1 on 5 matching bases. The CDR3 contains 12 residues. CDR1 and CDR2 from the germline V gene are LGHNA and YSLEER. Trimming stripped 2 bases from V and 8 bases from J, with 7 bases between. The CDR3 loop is CASSQLGDEQFF. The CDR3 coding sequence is TGCGCCAGCAGCCAACTAGGGGATGAGCAGTTCTTC.

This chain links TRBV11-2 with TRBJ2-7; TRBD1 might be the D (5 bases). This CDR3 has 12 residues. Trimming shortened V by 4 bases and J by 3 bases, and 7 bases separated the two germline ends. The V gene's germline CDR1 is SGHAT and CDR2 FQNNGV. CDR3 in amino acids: CASSSDIYEQYF. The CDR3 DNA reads TGTGCCAGCAGCTCGGACATCTACGAGCAGTACTTC.

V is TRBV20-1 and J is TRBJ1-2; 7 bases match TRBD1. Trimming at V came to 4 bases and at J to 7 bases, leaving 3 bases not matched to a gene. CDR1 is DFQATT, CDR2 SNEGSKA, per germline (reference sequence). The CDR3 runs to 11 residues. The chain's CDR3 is CSAKGDSGYTF. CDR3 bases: TGCAGTGCTAAGGGGGACAGTGGCTACACCTTC.

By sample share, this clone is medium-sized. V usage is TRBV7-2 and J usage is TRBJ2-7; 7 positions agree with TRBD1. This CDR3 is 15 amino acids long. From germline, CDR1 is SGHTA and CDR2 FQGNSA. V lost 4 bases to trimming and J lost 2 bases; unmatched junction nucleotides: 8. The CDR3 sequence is CASSYRGQQTYEQYF. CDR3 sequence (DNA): TGTGCCAGCAGCTACCGGGGACAGCAGACCTACGAGCAGTACTTC.